One and the same sample provided the 24 T cell receptor beta chains below, sequenced in a study of cytomegalovirus exposure and HLA in healthy donors. PCR involved 60 Vbeta and 13 Jbeta primers. Clones were read by immunoSEQ multiplex PCR, and TCRdb kept only the in-frame ones, dropping some. This repertoire shows over 150,000 clones, roughly 80% found once; its top ten account for under 6%. Material for sequencing was PBMCs. These TCRs come from a man aged 25 to 40 in good health and CMV-seronegative.

The V and J genes are TRBV7-9 and TRBJ2-2; 10 bases agree with TRBD2. Germline V gene lookup returns CDR1 SEHNR and CDR2 FQNEAQ (reference sequence). This CDR3 is 16 amino acids long. J gave up 5 bases and V 5 bases, and 8 bases lay outside the gene matches. CDR3 in amino acids: CASSPPSGSITGELFF. The DNA of the CDR3 is TGTGCCAGCAGCCCCCCTAGCGGGAGTATTACCGGGGAGCTGTTTTTT.

V usage is TRBV7-3 and J usage is TRBJ2-2; 8 nucleotides line up with TRBD1. Germline values: CDR1 SGHTA, CDR2 FQGTGA. The CDR3 spans 16 residues. J lost 3 bases, V lost 1 base, and 4 bases had no gene match. The CDR3 loop reads CASSLSQGADTGELFF. The CDR3 nucleotides are TGTGCCAGCAGCTTAAGTCAGGGGGCCGACACCGGGGAGCTGTTTTTT.

V is TRBV28 and J is TRBJ1-3, with D unclear. Deletions cut 3 bases from V and 1 base from J, with 4 bases between. CDR3 size: 13 residues. Germline values: CDR1 MDHEN, CDR2 SYDVKM. The CDR3 sequence is CASSLRSGNTIYF. In nucleotides, the CDR3 is TGTGCCAGCAGTTTGCGGTCTGGAAACACCATATATTTT.

V and J are TRBV6-5 and TRBJ1-2; D is ambiguous. The V gene's germline CDR1 is MNHEY and CDR2 SVGAGI. The CDR3 contains 13 residues. Trimming left V 3 bases short and J 2 bases short, with 7 bases between. CDR3 nucleotides: TGTGCCAGCAGTTATAGTCGGAACTATGGCTACACCTTC. Its translation is CASSYSRNYGYTF.

V usage is TRBV7-3 and J usage is TRBJ1-1; TRBD1 might be the D (5 bases). CDR3 length equals 15 residues. CDR1 is SGHTA, CDR2 FQGTGA, per germline. V was pared by 2 bases and J by 1 base, with 11 bases between. Written as DNA, the CDR3 is TGTGCCAGCAGCTTATATGGGGGGACGAACACTGAAGCTTTCTTT. It translates to CASSLYGGTNTEAFF.

This clone was seen a few times. The DNA of the CDR3 is TGTGCCAGCAGCCCCGGTATAGGGGGCTACGAGCAGTACTTC. This sequence encodes CASSPGIGGYEQYF. The chain combines TRBV9 with TRBJ2-7; perhaps TRBD1 as D (6 bases). Trimming took 4 bases from V and 3 from J, leaving 14 bases between them. The CDR3 spans 14 residues. CDR1 is SGDLS, CDR2 YYNGEE, per germline.

This clone is a singleton in its sample. The DNA for the CDR3 is TGTGCCACCAGCCTTGAGCGCAATCAGCCCCAGCATTTT. Protein: CATSLERNQPQHF. V gene TRBV15 combines with J gene TRBJ1-5; D is ambiguous. Trimming left V 5 bases short and J 2 bases short, with 7 bases between. Germline loops: CDR1 LNHNV, CDR2 YYDKDF (reference sequence). CDR3 length equals 13 residues.

This chain connects TRBV28 to TRBJ2-7; D unresolved. Germline V CDR1 and CDR2: MDHEN, SYDVKM. V lost 5 bases, J lost 6 bases, and 11 bases lay in between. This CDR3 is built from 12 residues. CDR3 in amino acids: CASSLPPGEQYF. The CDR3 bases are TGTGCCAGCAGTCTCCCCCCAGGCGAGCAGTACTTC.

The V call is TRBV28, the J call TRBJ1-6; D is undetermined. Trimming stripped 3 bases from V and 9 bases from J, with 9 bases between. The germline CDR1 and CDR2 sequences are MDHEN and SYDVKM. The length of the CDR3 is 13 residues. The chain's CDR3 is CASSFNEVSPLHF. The CDR3 DNA follows: TGTGCCAGCAGTTTTAATGAGGTTTCACCCCTCCACTTT.

V and J are TRBV4-3 and TRBJ2-5; TRBD2 is a possible D gene (5 bases). The CDR3 has 14 residues. V was cut by 3 bases and J by 5 bases, with 13 bases left in between. Per the germline V gene, CDR1 is LGHNA and CDR2 is YSLEER. DNA of the CDR3: TGCGCCAGCAGCCAGGACCTCTGGAGGGAGACCCAGTACTTC. The encoded protein is CASSQDLWRETQYF.

The chain carries TRBV10-2 and TRBJ1-4; 11 bases align to TRBD1. The V gene end was trimmed by 7 bases and the J gene end by 2 bases; junction bases not matched to a gene: 3. The CDR3 has 15 residues. The germline V gene encodes CDR1 WSHSY and CDR2 SAAADI. The CDR3 DNA reads TGCGCCAGCATCGGACAGGGGGCTACTAATGAAAAACTGTTTTTT. It yields the protein CASIGQGATNEKLFF.

This chain uses TRBV19 with TRBJ2-1; tentatively, D is TRBD1 (5 bases). CDR3 length: 15 residues. Trimming left V 7 bases short and J 3 bases short, with 16 bases between. Germline CDR1 and CDR2: LNHDA and SQIVND (reference sequence). CDR3 loop: CASKGSGIFYNEQFF. For the CDR3, the DNA is TGTGCCAGTAAGGGGTCAGGGATCTTCTACAATGAGCAGTTCTTC.

This chain connects TRBV19 to TRBJ2-1, with 9 bases matching TRBD2. Germline loops: CDR1 LNHDA, CDR2 SQIVND (reference sequence). The CDR3 is 16 residues long. J was trimmed by 9 bases and V by 1 base; bases with no gene match: 10. CDR3 bases: TGTGCCAGTAGTATAGCGGGGGCGGGGGGGATGAGTGAGCAGTTCTTC. Protein sequence: CASSIAGAGGMSEQFF.

This clone was detected a few times. This chain uses TRBV7-2 with TRBJ1-1; 9 nucleotides align to TRBD1. The germline gives CDR1 SGHTA, CDR2 FQGNSA. CDR3 size: 14 residues. With V trimmed by 5 bases and J by 5 bases, 6 bases remained unmatched. The CDR3 loop reads CASSITGGWTEAFF. DNA for the CDR3: TGTGCCAGCAGCATTACAGGGGGCTGGACTGAAGCTTTCTTT.

The CDR3 sequence: CARSLAEEAGNQPQHF. CDR3 in DNA: TGTGCCAGAAGCTTGGCCGAAGAGGCGGGTAATCAGCCCCAGCATTTT. The chain is built from TRBV5-3 and TRBJ1-5, with D uncertain. TRBV5-3 is placed among ORFs of uncertain function. V was trimmed by 0 bases and J by 4 bases, leaving 14 bases between them. The CDR3 length is 16 residues.

V gene TRBV6-6 combines with J gene TRBJ1-5; no firm D call. The CDR3 is 14 residues long. Trimming shortened V by 0 bases and J by 3 bases, and 6 bases separated the two germline ends. Germline CDR1 and CDR2: MNHNY and SVGAGI (reference sequence). The CDR3 sequence: CASSYSSPNQPQHF. CDR3 DNA: TGTGCCAGCAGTTACTCGAGTCCCAATCAGCCCCAGCATTTT.

The chain uses TRBV4-3 and TRBJ2-1, with unresolved D. Trimming took off 0 bases at V and 12 bases at J, with 12 bases between the two ends. The CDR3 contains 13 residues. Germline loops: CDR1 LGHNA, CDR2 YSLEER. The CDR3: CASSQDVRVRQFF. CDR3 in DNA: TGCGCCAGCAGCCAAGATGTTAGAGTTCGGCAGTTCTTC.

CDR3: CASSLYSGQTEAFF. The DNA of the CDR3 is TGTGCCAGCAGTTTATATTCAGGGCAAACTGAAGCTTTCTTT. This chain uses TRBV6-1 with TRBJ1-1; D possibly corresponds to TRBD1 (5 bases). V was trimmed by 5 bases and J by 5 bases, leaving 15 bases between them. CDR3 size: 14 residues. Germline lookup yields CDR1 MNHNS and CDR2 SASEGT.

The chain employs TRBV9 and TRBJ1-1; no reliable D call. V lost 0 bases and J lost 7, with 13 bases in between. The CDR3 runs to 14 residues. The germline gives CDR1 SGDLS, CDR2 YYNGEE. The CDR3: CASSVGRYGGEAFF. The CDR3 nucleotides are TGTGCCAGCAGCGTAGGACGTTATGGAGGTGAAGCTTTCTTT.

The V gene is TRBV28, the J gene TRBJ1-1; TRBD1 is a possible D gene (6 bases). Germline assignment: CDR1 MDHEN and CDR2 SYDVKM. Trimming removed 7 bases at V and 1 base at J, with 16 bases between. The CDR3 covers 15 residues. The DNA for the CDR3 is TGTGCCAGCACCCTAGGGGAACAGGGGAACACTGAAGCTTTCTTT. Translating gives CASTLGEQGNTEAFF.

The chain combines TRBV7-2 with TRBJ2-3; 9 bases line up with TRBD2. V dropped 11 bases and J dropped 0; count of bases not matched to a gene: 9. From germline, CDR1 is SGHTA and CDR2 FQGNSA. The CDR3 is 15 residues long. The CDR3 loop reads CAAGGGGDSTDTQYF. The CDR3, as DNA: TGTGCCGCTGGGGGCGGGGGGGATAGCACAGATACGCAGTATTTT.

This clone occurred a few times. Here the CDR3 reads CASSLAATSVDTQYF. The CDR3 nucleotides are TGTGCCAGCAGCTTAGCCGCGACTAGCGTCGATACGCAGTATTTT. This rearrangement joins TRBV7-2 to TRBJ2-3; 8 nucleotides agree with TRBD2. The germline gives CDR1 SGHTA, CDR2 FQGNSA. CDR3 length: 15 amino acids. V gave up 0 bases and J gave up 6 bases; unmatched junction bases: 5. Supplemented by reference TRBV7-2 and TRBJ2-3, the full variable domain reads GAGVSQSPSNKVTEKGKDVELRCDPISGHTALYWYRQSLGQGLEFLIYFQGNSAPDKSGLPSDRFSAERTGGSVSTLTIQRTQQEDSAVYLCASSLAATSVDTQYFGPGTRLTVL.

In this sample, this clone turned up a few times. This chain uses TRBV15 with TRBJ2-2; D is unresolved. The CDR3 sequence is 13 residues long. The V and J ends lost 1 base and 7 bases respectively, with 7 bases between them. Germline lookup yields CDR1 LNHNV and CDR2 YYDKDF (reference sequence). CDR3 sequence reads: CATSRVSSGELFF. The CDR3 nucleotides read TGTGCCACCAGCAGAGTCTCGAGCGGGGAGCTGTTTTTT.

The chain links TRBV5-1 to TRBJ2-3; TRBD2 matches at 10 bases. The CDR3 has 18 amino acids. Trimming at V came to 4 bases and at J to 3 bases, leaving 14 bases not matched to a gene. Germline V lookup: CDR1 SGHRS, CDR2 YFSETQ. CDR3 loop: CASSGWPRASGRTDTQYF. CDR3 nucleotides: TGCGCCAGCAGCGGATGGCCCAGGGCTAGCGGGAGAACAGATACGCAGTATTTT.